This TCR beta chain appears in the sequencing data of a study of T cell responses to AZD1222 COVID-19 vaccine. Across the study: Second-dose recipients at about 4 or about 12 weeks were treated as one pooled group. Broader study findings: Vaccine-associated CD4 TCRs spanned spike, dominant at 160-218 and 743-854. White British donors predominated, females outnumbered males, and clonal diversity was possibly underestimated.

Per the germline V gene, CDR1 is LGHDT and CDR2 is YNNKEL (reference sequence). The CDR3 consists of 15 residues. Losses at the gene ends were 4 bases for V and 4 bases for J; bases not matched to a gene: 7. Profiled with immunoSEQ multiplex PCR; TCRdb holds only in-frame clones, not every one. The table has fewer than 150,000 clones, 93% seen once. Of note for this clone: Antigen specificity is unknown.

V gene TRBV3-1 (or the pseudogene TRBV3-2) combines with J gene TRBJ2-7, with 10 bases lining up with TRBD1. The starting material was peripheral blood, obtained on day 0 of AZD1222 vaccination. This clonotype was obtained from an adult in good health. The CDR3 spells CASSLRDRGAYEQYF. CDR3 sequence (DNA): TGTGCCAGCAGCCTCCGGGACAGGGGAGCGTACGAGCAGTACTTC.